The present TCR beta chain was sequenced within a study of vaccination and CD4 T cells after COVID-19 (dated by TCRdb to the early 2020s). About the investigation overall: Every convalescent patient had a positive nasal swab PCR test for SARS-CoV-2, with mild disease in roughly ten patients and severe disease in one. The convalescent cohort comprised six males and four females, including two Hispanic individuals, seven Caucasians, two Asians and one multiracial person. Participants got two doses of the Pfizer-BioNTech BNT162b2 vaccine (n=8) or two doses of the Moderna mRNA-1273 vaccine (n=2). Post-COVID blood samples were collected from convalescent patients a median of approximately 93 days after diagnosis, with a range of about 30 to 180 days. The time from the second vaccine dose to post-vaccine blood sampling had a median of roughly 77 days and ranged from about 14 to 250 days. Three convalescent patients gave samples both early after vaccination (day 14) and late after vaccination (days 161 to 241). The cultures were stimulated with overlapping spike peptide pools from SARS-CoV-2 and from the common cold coronaviruses HCoV-NL63, HCoV-OC43 and HCoV-229E. Control cultures received a CEFX viral epitope pool as the positive control, an HIV-1 Nef peptide pool as the negative control, or no peptide. In under twelve COVID-19 convalescent patients and a handful of infection-naive healthy vaccine recipients, researchers compared the spike-specific CD4+ TCR repertoire from before mRNA vaccination with the repertoire from after. The research as a whole found: The study included relatively few convalescent patients and did not analyze early timepoints after natural infection. Although the median number of SARS-CoV-2-reactive clonotypes went up from 21 after infection to around 39 after vaccination, the increase was not significant. Among convalescent patients, a median approximately 88% of the SARS-CoV-2-reactive clones seen after vaccination appeared only after vaccination, which suggests priming specific to the vaccine. Nearly all vaccine-specific clones in convalescent patients (304 of 307) were mono-reactive for SARS-CoV-2 spike rather than cross-reactive with common cold coronaviruses.

CDR1 and CDR2 are read off the germline V gene (reference sequence) as MNHEY and SMNVEV. V is trimmed back by 7 bases and J by 2 bases, and the junction contains 7 bases that no gene match accounts for. The CDR3 contains 16 residues, cysteine and phenylalanine counted. Only the CDR3 part of the read is kept: 48 bases, read in frame from the first base. On this clonotype itself: It has no known antigen specificity. The record has no base qualities; no much larger clone is one base away.

Library construction relied on PCR. DNA from cultured CD4+ T cells underwent TCR sequencing with the Oncomine TCR Beta short-read assay at the Johns Hopkins FTIC core. Genomic DNA was extracted from the cultured CD4+ T cells with the QIAamp micro DNA kit. Oncomine TCR Beta libraries made from cultured CD4+ T cells were pooled using unique dual indexes and sequenced on an Illumina iSeq 100. Per the original workflow: Non-productive sequences were removed, and CDR3s not starting with C, not ending with F or W, or shorter than 7 amino acids were discarded. The MANAFEST web application identified antigen-specific clonotypes by comparing peptide-stimulated wells against reference wells and other culture wells. For a clone to be called positive, the clone needed an FDR below 0.05, an odds ratio above 5, and a productive frequency above 0.1% in at least two of three replicate wells. A clonotype was classed as cross-reactive if the clonotype showed significant expansion both in SARS-CoV-2 spike wells and in at least one common cold coronavirus spike condition. Levenshtein distances (stringdist) and unrooted phylogenetic trees (ape) in R version 3.6.1 were used to assess CDR3 homology. TCRdb ran its own pipeline on the public reads, namely fastp trimming at Q25 and MiXCR clone calling, and kept in-frame beta chains. For every CDR3 protein sequence, its rows merge into one entry that carries the most common genes and DNA. V and J calls and clone size were set by TCRdb, not the authors. Across this sample there are 21,000 or so distinct CDR3 sequences, with 43% seen only once. The ten largest account for 4.9% of the sample.

Per the publication, the time point label means: late sampling 161 to 241 days after vaccination in three convalescent patients. The treatment or condition label corresponds to: approximately nine-day PBMC culture with coronavirus spike peptide pools or control peptides (ViraFEST assay). The ViraFEST assay was used in the study, in which antigen-specific T cells were expanded with peptide pools and expanded clonotypes were subsequently identified by TCR sequencing. The convalescent patients' positive SARS-CoV-2 PCR tests fell between March and December 2020, which was before the Alpha, Beta and Delta variants emerged in the United States. PBMCs were cultured at 1.5 million to 2 million per well in IMDM supplemented with roughly 5.2% human AB serum and 8.5 to 10 IU/ml IL-2, with about 9 ug/ml peptide pools added. Half of the culture medium was replaced with fresh IL-2-containing medium on days 3 and 7. After roughly nine days of culture, CD4+ T cells were isolated by negative selection using the EasySep CD4+ T cell isolation kit. Ficoll-Paque Plus gradient centrifugation was used to isolate PBMCs from whole blood, and the isolated PBMCs were then either used fresh or cryopreserved at -140C. Each culture condition was generally run in triplicate wells.

The clonotype was recovered from a human donor who had recovered from COVID-19. Here the sequenced sample was CD4+ T cells from blood, cultured in vitro, taken about 7 months after SARS-CoV-2 vaccination. This chain joins TRBV27 to TRBJ2-2; 10 central nucleotides agree with TRBD1. CDR3 reads: CASKRTGGINTGELFF. In nucleotide form, the sequence is TGTGCCAGCAAGAGGACAGGGGGTATCAACACCGGGGAGCTGTTTTTT.